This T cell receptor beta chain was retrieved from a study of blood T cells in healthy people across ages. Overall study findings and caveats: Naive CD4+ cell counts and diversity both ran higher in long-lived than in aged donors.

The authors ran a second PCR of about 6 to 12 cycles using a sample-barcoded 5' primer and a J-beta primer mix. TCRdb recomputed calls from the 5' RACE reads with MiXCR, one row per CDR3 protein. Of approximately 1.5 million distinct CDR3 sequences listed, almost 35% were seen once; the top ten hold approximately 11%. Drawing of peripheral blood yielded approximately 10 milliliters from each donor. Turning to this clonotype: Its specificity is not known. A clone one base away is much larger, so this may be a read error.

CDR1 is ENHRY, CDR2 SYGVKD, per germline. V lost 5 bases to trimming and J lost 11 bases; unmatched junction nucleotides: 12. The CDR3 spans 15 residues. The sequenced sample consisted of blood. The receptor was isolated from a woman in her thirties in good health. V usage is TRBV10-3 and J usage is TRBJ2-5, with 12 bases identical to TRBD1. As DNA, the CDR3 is TGTGCCATCAGTTCCGGGACAGGGGGCGCGTACGTGCAGTACTTC. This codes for CAISSGTGGAYVQYF.